A selection of T cell receptor beta chains follows, all from one sample in a study of control samples from healthy donors and cancer patients. TCRdb's table, derived via immunoSEQ multiplex PCR, lists solely in-frame clones and lacks some. The table has more than 85,000 clones, more than 85% seen once; the top ten hold 17%. The sequencing input was blood. The receptor set was obtained from a woman aged 50 to 60 in good health. CDR3s include the opening cysteine and the closing phenylalanine or tryptophan. The order of the fields is J gene, V gene, clone size, D gene, CDR3 DNA, CDR3 protein. The D gene is left open where the match is weak. The size field is filled for only some rows; it gives once, few, many or a size class.

>TRBJ2-1|TRBV5-1|-|-
TGCGCCAGCAGGGGGGCGGGTAATAGCCAGGCCAATGAGCAGTTCTTC
CASRGAGNSQANEQFF
>TRBJ2-3|TRBV7-9|-|TRBD1
TGTGCCAGCAGCTTTACACCGGGACAGGGGGCTATCGCAGATACGCAGTATTTT
CASSFTPGQGAIADTQYF
>TRBJ1-2|TRBV6-5|-|-
TGTGCCAGCAGACGCCCCGCCGGGGGGGCCTCTGGCTACACCTTC
CASRRPAGGASGYTF
>TRBJ2-3|TRBV10-3|-|TRBD1
TGTGCCATCAGTGAAGGTTCCGGGACAGGGGGCCCAGATACGCAGTATTTT
CAISEGSGTGGPDTQYF
>TRBJ1-2|TRBV5-1|few|-
TGCGCCAGCAGCTTGGACCCGCCTAACTATGGCTACACCTTC
CASSLDPPNYGYTF
>TRBJ1-6|TRBV27|-|-
TGTGCCAGCAGCCGCCTTCAGGGGATCTCCTATAATTCACCCCTCCACTTT
CASSRLQGISYNSPLHF
>TRBJ1-2|TRBV6-2/TRBV6-3|-|-
TGTGCCAGCAGTTATCAAACTCCAGCAATCTATGGCTACACCTTC
CASSYQTPAIYGYTF
>TRBJ2-1|TRBV5-1|-|TRBD1
TGCGCCAGCGGGGGACAGAGCTCCTACAATGAGCAGTTCTTC
CASGGQSSYNEQFF
>TRBJ1-2|TRBV28|few|-
TGTGCCAGCAGATACACAGGGTTGGGTGGCTACACCTTC
CASRYTGLGGYTF
>TRBJ1-1|TRBV5-8|many|-
TGTGCCAGCAGCTTAACATACACTGAAGCTTTCTTT
CASSLTYTEAFF
>TRBJ2-1|TRBV9|-|-
TGTGCCAGCAGCCCCCACCCAACTCCCAGCTCCTACAATGAGCAGTTCTTC
CASSPHPTPSSYNEQFF
>TRBJ2-1|TRBV18|-|TRBD2
TGTGCCAGCCACCACCTCGGGGGGGCTTTGGATGAGCAGTTCTTC
CASHHLGGALDEQFF
>TRBJ2-7|TRBV13|-|-
TGTGCCAGCAGACTCCGGGGGCCCGTTACCTACGAGCAGTACTTC
CASRLRGPVTYEQYF
>TRBJ1-6|TRBV30|-|-
TGTGCCTGGAGTGTACTAGGGGGAGGATCACCCCTCCACTTT
CAWSVLGGGSPLHF
>TRBJ1-1|TRBV11-2|-|-
TGTGCCAGCAGCTTACCCGGGGGGAAGAACACTGAAGCTTTCTTT
CASSLPGGKNTEAFF
>TRBJ2-1|TRBV5-1|-|-
TGCGCCAGCTTTTTTCAAGGGGGTCTCGATGAGCAGTTCTTC
CASFFQGGLDEQFF
>TRBJ1-1|TRBV6-5|-|-
TGTGCCGTACCAAAGAACACTGAAGCTTTCTTT
CAVPKNTEAFF